This T cell receptor (beta chain) was captured by sequencing in a study of Ad26.COV2.S vaccination and SARS-CoV-2 variants. Assay: immunoSEQ multiplex PCR; the TCRdb copy retains only in-frame clones and omits some. The sample has about 180,000 clones, around 88% seen once. Whole-study findings and limits: An underestimation of total T cell responses may have resulted from the TCR breadth and depth analyses. People who got the vaccine or the placebo had similar non-spike TCR breadth. Vaccine recipients surpassed placebo recipients in spike-specific TCR breadth. Once vaccination had occurred, spike-specific CD8+ and CD4+ T cell responses reportedly showed substantial breadth.

The germline V gene has CDR1 LGHDT and CDR2 YNNKEL (reference sequence). The CDR3 runs to 16 residues. Trimming removed 4 bases from V and 6 bases from J; junction bases left unmatched: 14. There are a few counts of this clone. What it recognizes is unknown. The V call is TRBV3-1 (or the pseudogene TRBV3-2), the J call TRBJ2-7; 8 nucleotides align to TRBD2. The sequence was obtained from a human donor who had recovered from COVID-19. The sequenced sample was peripheral blood, obtained after recovery from COVID-19. CDR3 sequence reads: CASSLPMVAGSGEQYF. The DNA for the CDR3 is TGTGCCAGCAGCCTACCGATGGTAGCGGGAAGTGGCGAGCAGTACTTC.